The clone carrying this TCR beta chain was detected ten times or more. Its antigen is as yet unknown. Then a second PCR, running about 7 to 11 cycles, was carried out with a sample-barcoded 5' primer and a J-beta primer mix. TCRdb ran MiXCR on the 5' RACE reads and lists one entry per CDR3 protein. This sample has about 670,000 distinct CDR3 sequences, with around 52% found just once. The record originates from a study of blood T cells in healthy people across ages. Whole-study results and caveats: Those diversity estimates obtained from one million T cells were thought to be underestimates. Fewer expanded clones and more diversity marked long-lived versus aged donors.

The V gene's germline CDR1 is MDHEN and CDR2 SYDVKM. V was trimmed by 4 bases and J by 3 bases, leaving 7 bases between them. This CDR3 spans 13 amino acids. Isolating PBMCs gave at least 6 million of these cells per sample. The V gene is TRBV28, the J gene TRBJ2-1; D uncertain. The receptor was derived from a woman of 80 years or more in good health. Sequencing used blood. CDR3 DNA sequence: TGTGCCAGCAGTTCCCTCATCTACAATGAGCAGTTCTTC. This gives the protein CASSSLIYNEQFF.